The entry below gives a single TCR beta chain sequence along with its context. The target of this receptor is not known. Base quality data are lacking; no much larger clone is found one base away. This entry comes from a study of blood T cell repertoires in COVID-19 (dated by TCRdb to the early 2020s). As for the study more broadly: The collaborator samples originated in the United States, Italy and Spain and spanned the acute and convalescent phases of COVID-19. The material from the prospective study consisted of cDNA or gDNA derived from T cells, B-cell-depleted T cells, or PBMCs. Subjects who had been exposed to COVID-19, were actively infected with it, or had recovered from it provided the deeply sampled blood TCRbeta repertoires that made up the dataset. A freely available public database, intended as a resource for researchers studying the immune response to SARS-CoV-2, is where the repertoires were released. The samples were drawn from two sources: the first 160 participants of the ongoing ImmuneRACE study, and 950 to 1,500 subjects contributed by 6 global collaborators. A de-identified subject ID, COVID-19 status, age in years and sex were almost always included in the sample metadata. HLA class I and class II types, where available, came from metadata supplied by the sample provider rather than from assay-based typing. Paper-wide results and their limitations: The quantity of clinical and demographic metadata differed by source and by participant and was supplied without curation.

TCRbeta CDR3 regions were amplified from genomic DNA using the immunoSEQ Assay, a bias-controlled multiplex PCR. Regarding the original processing steps: The number of nucleated cells in each sample was estimated by amplification of reference gene primers within the assay. To quantify the absolute abundance of each unique TCRbeta CDR3 rearrangement, sequence reads were collapsed and filtered. For each sample, productive Simpson clonality was calculated by taking the square root of Simpson's diversity index across productive rearrangements. In its TCRdb copy, this immuneACCESS table keeps in-frame sequences only and misses some clones. Where compared with another copy, unresolved V genes explain less than half of these, and the others have no known cause. That table furnishes V, J and clone size, whereas the DNA furnished D and trimming. This sample is represented by about 170,000 clones; 86% of them were singletons. The ten largest make up about 3.5% of the sample.

The collaborating institutions used their own protocols to collect whole blood in K2EDTA tubes. For TCRbeta analysis, collaborators shipped samples as frozen whole blood, isolated PBMCs, or DNA extracted from either of those sample types. Germline trimming amounts to 5 bases on V and 0 bases on J, with 11 as the count of junction bases outside the gene matches. CDR1 and CDR2 are drawn from the germline V gene: SGHAT, FQNNGV. From the cysteine through the phenylalanine, the CDR3 covers 19 amino acids. Only the CDR3 portion is preserved as DNA: 57 bases, with reading frame beginning at the first base.

The specimen was peripheral blood. The sequence is built from TRBV11-2 and TRBJ2-1; 12 nucleotides in the junction match TRBD2. The sequence was obtained from a man between 65 and 85 years old with acute or convalescent COVID-19. The nucleotides are TGTGCCAGCAGCACCCAAGGACTAGCGGGATCGAGCTCCTACAATGAGCAGTTCTTC. It translates to CASSTQGLAGSSSYNEQFF.